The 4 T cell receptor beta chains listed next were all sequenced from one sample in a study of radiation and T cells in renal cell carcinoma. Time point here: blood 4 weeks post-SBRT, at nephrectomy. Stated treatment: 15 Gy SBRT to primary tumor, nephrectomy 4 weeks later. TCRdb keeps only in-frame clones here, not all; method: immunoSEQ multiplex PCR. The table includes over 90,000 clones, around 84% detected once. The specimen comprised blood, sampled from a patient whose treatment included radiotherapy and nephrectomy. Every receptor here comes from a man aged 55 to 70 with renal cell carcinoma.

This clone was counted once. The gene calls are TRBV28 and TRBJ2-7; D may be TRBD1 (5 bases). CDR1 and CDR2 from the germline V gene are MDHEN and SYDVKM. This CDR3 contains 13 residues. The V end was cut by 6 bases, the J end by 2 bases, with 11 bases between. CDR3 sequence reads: CASSPTGAYEQYF. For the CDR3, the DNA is TGTGCCAGCAGCCCAACAGGTGCCTACGAGCAGTACTTC.

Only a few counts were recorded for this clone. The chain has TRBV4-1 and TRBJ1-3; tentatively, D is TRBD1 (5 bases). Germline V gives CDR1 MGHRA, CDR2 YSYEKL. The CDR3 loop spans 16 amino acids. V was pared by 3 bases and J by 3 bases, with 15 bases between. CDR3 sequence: CASSQRGDHFGNTIYF. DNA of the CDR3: TGCGCCAGCAGCCAGAGAGGGGACCATTTTGGAAACACCATATATTTT.

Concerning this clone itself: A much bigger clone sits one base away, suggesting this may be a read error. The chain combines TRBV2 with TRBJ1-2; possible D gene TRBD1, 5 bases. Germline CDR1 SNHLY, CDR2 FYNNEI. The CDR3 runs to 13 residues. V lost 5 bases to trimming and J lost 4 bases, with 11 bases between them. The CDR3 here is CASSREGIYGYTF. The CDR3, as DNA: TGTGCCAGCAGTAGAGAGGGGATCTATGGCTACACCTTC.

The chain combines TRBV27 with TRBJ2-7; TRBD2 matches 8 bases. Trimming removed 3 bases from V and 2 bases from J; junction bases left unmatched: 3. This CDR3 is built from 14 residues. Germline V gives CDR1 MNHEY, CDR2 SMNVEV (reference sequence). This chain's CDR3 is CASSLGLEPYEQYF. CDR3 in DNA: TGTGCCAGCAGTTTGGGACTAGAACCCTACGAGCAGTACTTC.